These T cell receptor beta chains were read from a single sample in a study of blood T cell repertoires in COVID-19. Profiling relied on immunoSEQ multiplex PCR, and the TCRdb table lists in-frame clones only, not all of them. Of almost 35,000 clones detected, roughly nine tenths appear once; the ten largest clones hold approximately 41%. The sample was peripheral blood. The receptors come from a man aged 55 to 70 with active or convalescent COVID-19. CDR3s include the opening cysteine and the closing phenylalanine or tryptophan.

15,TRBV5-1,TRBJ2-1,CASSADSSSYNEQFF
16,TRBV15,TRBJ1-3,CATSRDSSGAGNTIYF
15,TRBV7-2,TRBJ2-1,CASSLGGGMYNEQFF
15,TRBV14,TRBJ1-2,CASSPVGGLNYGYTF
16,TRBV11-3,TRBJ2-2,CASSSGTGANTGELFF
15,TRBV5-1,TRBJ1-4,CASSSRDRGHEKLFF
14,TRBV7-9,TRBJ2-3,CASSFGTSTDTQYF
14,TRBV18,TRBJ2-5,CASSLRGSQETQYF
14,TRBV20-1,TRBJ2-2,CSASGGRRAGELFF
13,TRBV28,TRBJ2-7,CASSLSGGNEQYF
15,TRBV9,TRBJ2-3,CASSVMAGGPDTQYF
16,TRBV29-1,TRBJ1-1,CSVVPDSQAWNTEAFF
13,TRBV7-2,TRBJ1-2,CASSNRGLYGYTF
15,TRBV5-1,TRBJ1-6,CASSQTGLLNSPLHF
13,TRBV24-1,TRBJ1-2,CATSDGQGYGYTF
13,TRBV12-3/TRBV12-4,TRBJ1-2,CASRSTGDYGYTF
15,TRBV18,TRBJ2-5,CASSPPARKGETQYF
15,TRBV5-1,TRBJ2-5,CASSSWDRVQETQYF
13,TRBV2,TRBJ1-6,CASSDGGGSPLHF
15,TRBV7-8,TRBJ1-5,CASSVPGQGNQPQHF
15,TRBV19,TRBJ2-7,CASTPGRTSGREQYF
20,TRBV21-1,TRBJ1-2,CASSKGKSGRGREDEDGYTF
12,TRBV7-9,TRBJ1-2,CASSAQDYGYTF
13,TRBV6-6,TRBJ1-1,CAVQGAQNTEAFF
17,TRBV5-4,TRBJ2-5,CASSPQIPTGGGRTQYF
14,TRBV19,TRBJ2-3,CASNSYRFTDTQYF
14,TRBV15,TRBJ2-2,CATSRAKNTGELFF
14,TRBV6-5,TRBJ2-7,CASSPTAGEYEQYF
13,TRBV5-1,TRBJ2-7,CASSWDRVREQYF
13,TRBV6-1,TRBJ1-1,CASSERGRTEAFF
13,TRBV19,TRBJ1-5,CASSKAGAAAQHF
15,TRBV29-1,TRBJ2-1,CSVDPLGGGYNEQFF
16,TRBV5-4,TRBJ2-7,CASSLPSGRGGYEQYF
20,TRBV15,TRBJ2-7,CATSRAPGLAGGGISYEQYF
15,TRBV5-4,TRBJ2-1,CASSLAGGNYNEQFF
16,TRBV5-1,TRBJ2-5,CASRGAYRARGETQYF
15,TRBV5-4,TRBJ2-7,CASSRGGSGRYEQYF
14,TRBV7-3,TRBJ2-3,CASSFGTGENTQYF
11,TRBV5-6,TRBJ2-3,CASSHTDTQYF
14,TRBV10-1,TRBJ2-3,CASSPDAGGDTQYF
18,TRBV6-7,TRBJ2-7,CASSSLDRGRFGSTEQYF
17,TRBV21-1,TRBJ2-3,CASSKGSSRDCTDTQYF
12,TRBV6-5,TRBJ1-2,CASSNREYGYTF
14,TRBV18,TRBJ1-2,CASSGQGTNYGYTF
12,TRBV19,TRBJ2-1,CASSFRYNEQFF
18,TRBV19,TRBJ1-5,CASSIDVPGQAFYQPQHF